This T cell receptor beta chain was identified in a study of T-cell reconstitution after alpha-beta-depleted transplantation in children. There are many counts of this clonotype. Germline assignment: CDR1 MNHNS and CDR2 SASEGT. This CDR3 spans 14 amino acids. Trimming removed 7 bases from V and 0 bases from J, with 13 bases in between. Construction of the TCRbeta library involved unique molecular identifiers. TCRdb used MiXCR to reprocess the PCR reads, holding one entry per CDR3 protein. The table lists about 110,000 distinct CDR3 sequences, 9% to 12% of them singletons, with approximately 7.9% in the top ten.

This TCR was recovered from a human donor who donated a stem cell graft to a child with acute lymphoblastic leukemia. The sample consisted of PBMCs from the stem cell graft donor, taken from the stem cell graft. The gene calls are TRBV6-1 and TRBJ2-7, with no clear D. The CDR3 protein is CASKIGATSYEQYF. CDR3 bases: TGTGCCAGCAAGATAGGCGCCACCTCCTACGAGCAGTACTTC.